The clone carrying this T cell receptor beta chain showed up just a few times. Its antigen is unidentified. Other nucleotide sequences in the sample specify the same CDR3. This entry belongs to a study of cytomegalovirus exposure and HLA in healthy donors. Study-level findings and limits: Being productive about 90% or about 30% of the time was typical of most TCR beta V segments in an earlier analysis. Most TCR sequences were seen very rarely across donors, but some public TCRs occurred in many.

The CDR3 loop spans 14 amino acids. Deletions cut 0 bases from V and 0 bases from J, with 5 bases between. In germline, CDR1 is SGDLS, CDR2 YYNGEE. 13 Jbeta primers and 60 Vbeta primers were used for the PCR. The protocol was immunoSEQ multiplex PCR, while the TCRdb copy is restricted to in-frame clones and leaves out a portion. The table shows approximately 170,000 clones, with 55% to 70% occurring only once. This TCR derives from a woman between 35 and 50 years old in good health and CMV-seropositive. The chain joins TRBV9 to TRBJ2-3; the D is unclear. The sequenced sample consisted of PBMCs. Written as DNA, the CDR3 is TGTGCCAGCAGCGTAGACGGGAGCACAGATACGCAGTATTTT. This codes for CASSVDGSTDTQYF.